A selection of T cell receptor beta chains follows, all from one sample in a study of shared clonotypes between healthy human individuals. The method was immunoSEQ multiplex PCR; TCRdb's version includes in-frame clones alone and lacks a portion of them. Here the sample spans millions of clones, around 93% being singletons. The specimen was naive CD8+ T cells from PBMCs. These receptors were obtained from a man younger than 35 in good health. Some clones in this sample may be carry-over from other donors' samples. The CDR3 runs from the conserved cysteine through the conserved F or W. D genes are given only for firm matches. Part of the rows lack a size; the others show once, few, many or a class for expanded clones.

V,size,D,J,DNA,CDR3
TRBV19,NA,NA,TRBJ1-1,TGTGCCAGTAGCTTACAGGGTTTTTACACTGAAGCTTTCTTT,CASSLQGFYTEAFF
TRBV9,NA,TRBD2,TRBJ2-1,TGTGCCAGCAGCGTAGAGAGCGGGGCCTACAATGAGCAGTTCTTC,CASSVESGAYNEQFF
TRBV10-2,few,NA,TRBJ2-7,TGCGCCAGCAGTGACCCCTACGAGCAGTACTTC,CASSDPYEQYF
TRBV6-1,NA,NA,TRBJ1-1,TGTGCCAGCAGTGGGAGGGGGATGAACACTGAAGCTTTCTTT,CASSGRGMNTEAFF
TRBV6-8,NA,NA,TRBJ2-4,TGTGCCAGCATGGGGGGGCTCAAAAACATTCAGTACTTC,CASMGGLKNIQYF
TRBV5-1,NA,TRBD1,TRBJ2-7,TGCGCCAGCAGCCCCCGGACCGGGACAGCCTCCTACGAGCAGTACTTC,CASSPRTGTASYEQYF
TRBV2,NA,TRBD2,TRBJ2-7,TGTGCCAGCAGTGAAGCGCTTGCTAGCGGCTACGAGCAGTACTTC,CASSEALASGYEQYF
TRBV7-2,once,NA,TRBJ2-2,TGTGCCAGCAGCACGAGAGAGGACTCTTTGTATGTCGGGGAGCTGTTTTTT,CASSTREDSLYVGELFF
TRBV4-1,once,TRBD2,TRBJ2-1,TGCGCCAGCAGCCATGGCACCGGGACTAGGATCTTCGATGAGCAGTTCTTC,CASSHGTGTRIFDEQFF
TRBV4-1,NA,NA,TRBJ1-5,TGCGCCAGCAGCCAATCTGACGGCAATCAGCCCCAGCATTTT,CASSQSDGNQPQHF
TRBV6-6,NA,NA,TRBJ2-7,TGTGCGTCGGCGGAAGTTTGGGGGGAGCAGTACTTC,CASAEVWGEQYF
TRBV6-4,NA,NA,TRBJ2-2,TGTGCCAGCAGTGACGTTTGGTCCCCGGATAGGGAACGCACCGGGGAGCTGTTTTTT,CASSDVWSPDRERTGELFF
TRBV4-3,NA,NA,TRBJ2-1,TGCGCCAGCAGCCAAGATCGGTCGGGGACTCTAGGCAAGGGTGAGCAGTTCTTC,CASSQDRSGTLGKGEQFF
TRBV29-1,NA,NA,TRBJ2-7,TGCAGCGTTACCCAGGGGGGAGCCTACGAGCAGTACTTC,CSVTQGGAYEQYF
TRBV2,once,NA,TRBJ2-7,TGTGCCAGCAGTAGGGGCCTCTACGAGCAGTACTTC,CASSRGLYEQYF
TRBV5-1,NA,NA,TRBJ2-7,TGCGCCAGCAGCTCCAGGTCCTCCTACGAGCAGTACTTC,CASSSRSSYEQYF
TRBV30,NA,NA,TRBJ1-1,TGTGCCTGGACCTTAGGGGTAACTGAAGCTTTCTTT,CAWTLGVTEAFF
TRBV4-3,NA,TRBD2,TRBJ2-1,TGCGCCAGCAGCCTTAGCGGGGACTCCTACAATGAGCAGTTCTTC,CASSLSGDSYNEQFF
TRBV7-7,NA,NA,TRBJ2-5,TGTGCCAGCAGTCCGTTTGGTTCGGCCGGGGAGACCCAGTACTTC,CASSPFGSAGETQYF
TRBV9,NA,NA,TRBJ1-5,TGTGCCAGCAGCGTAGCGGAGGACCGAGAGCCCCAGCATTTT,CASSVAEDREPQHF
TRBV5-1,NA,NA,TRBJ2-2,TGCGCCAGCAGCCCCGACTACCCCGGGGAGCTGTTTTTT,CASSPDYPGELFF
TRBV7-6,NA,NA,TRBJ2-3,TGTGCCAGCAGCTCTCGGACAGCTAGCACAGATACGCAGTATTTT,CASSSRTASTDTQYF
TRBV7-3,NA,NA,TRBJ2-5,TGTGCCAGCAGCTTAACAGGGAATAGCCAAGAGACCCAGTACTTC,CASSLTGNSQETQYF
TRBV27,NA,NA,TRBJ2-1,TGTGCCAGCAGTTTATCTCCCGGGGGCAATGAGCAGTTCTTC,CASSLSPGGNEQFF
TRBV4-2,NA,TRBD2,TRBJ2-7,TGTGCCAGCAGCCAAGATATCTTTCGAACGCGGGACTATATCTACGAGCAGTACTTC,CASSQDIFRTRDYIYEQYF
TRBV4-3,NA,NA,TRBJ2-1,TGCGCCAGCAGCCCCCGTTTTGGTGGCGAGCAGTTCTTC,CASSPRFGGEQFF
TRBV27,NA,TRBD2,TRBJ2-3,TGTGCCAGCAGTACTGATGGCCAATCCATAGCGGGATACACAGATACGCAGTATTTT,CASSTDGQSIAGYTDTQYF
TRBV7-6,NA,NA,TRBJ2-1,TGTGCCAGCAGCTTAAAGAGCGGGTATAATGAGCAGTTCTTC,CASSLKSGYNEQFF
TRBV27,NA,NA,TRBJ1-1,TGTGCCAGCACCGTACAGGGAGGGAACACTGAAGCTTTCTTT,CASTVQGGNTEAFF
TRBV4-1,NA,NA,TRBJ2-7,TGCGCCAGCAGCCAAGGGGTAGGGCTGAGCGAGCAGTACTTC,CASSQGVGLSEQYF
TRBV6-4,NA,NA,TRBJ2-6,TGTGCCAGCAGTGAATTAGGGGGGTCTTTGGCCAACGTCCTGACTTTC,CASSELGGSLANVLTF
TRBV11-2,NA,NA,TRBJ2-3,TGTGCCAGCAGCTTAGGGGCGGAGCTAAGCACAGATACGCAGTATTTT,CASSLGAELSTDTQYF
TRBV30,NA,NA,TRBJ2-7,TGTGCCTGGAGTGTTCTAGGAGGCGACGAGCAGTACTTC,CAWSVLGGDEQYF
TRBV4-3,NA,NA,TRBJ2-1,TGCGCCAGCAGCCAAGATCCGGGACACCATTCCTACAATGAGCAGTTCTTC,CASSQDPGHHSYNEQFF
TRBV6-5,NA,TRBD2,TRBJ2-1,TGTGCCAGCAGTAAGGGACTAGGGGACTCCAATGAGCAGTTCTTC,CASSKGLGDSNEQFF
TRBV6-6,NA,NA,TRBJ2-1,TGTGCCAGCAGTTACTTTAACCAGGGACGGGAGCAGTTCTTC,CASSYFNQGREQFF
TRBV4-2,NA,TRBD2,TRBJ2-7,TGTGCCAGCAGCCAAGATCAAGCGGGAGGCGGATACGAGCAGTACTTC,CASSQDQAGGGYEQYF